A single sample gave rise to the 2 T cell receptor beta chains below, sequenced in a study of cytomegalovirus exposure and HLA in healthy donors. 60 Vbeta and 13 Jbeta primers were used in PCR. Here immunoSEQ multiplex PCR was the method, and the copy in TCRdb shows in-frame clones only, minus some. The table shows 140,000 to 150,000 clones, with nearly 80% occurring only once. The sequencing sample was made of PBMCs. Receptors were obtained from a woman in her twenties or thirties in good health and CMV-seronegative.

This clone was picked up one time. J is TRBJ1-1 and V is TRBV5-6; D might be TRBD1 (6 bases). In germline, CDR1 is SGHDT, CDR2 YYEEEE. This CDR3 spans 12 amino acids. Trimming took off 0 bases at V and 8 bases at J, with 8 bases between the two ends. The CDR3 DNA is TGTGCCAGCAGCTTGGTGAGGGGGGAAGCTTTCTTT. Translated, it gives CASSLVRGEAFF.

The genes are TRBV6-1 and TRBJ2-1, with D perhaps TRBD2 (6 bases). This CDR3 is 15 amino acids long. Germline values: CDR1 MNHNS, CDR2 SASEGT. The ends were cut back, 7 bases at V and 6 bases at J, with 19 bases in the middle. The CDR3 loop reads CASTATTRGVNEQFF. As DNA, the CDR3 is TGTGCCAGCACCGCAACAACGCGGGGAGTCAATGAGCAGTTCTTC.